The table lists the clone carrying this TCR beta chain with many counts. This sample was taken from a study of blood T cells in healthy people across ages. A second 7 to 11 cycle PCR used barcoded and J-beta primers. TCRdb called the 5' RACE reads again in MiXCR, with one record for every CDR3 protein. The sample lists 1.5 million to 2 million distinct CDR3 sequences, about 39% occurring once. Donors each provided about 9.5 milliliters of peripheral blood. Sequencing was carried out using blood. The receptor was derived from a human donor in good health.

This chain's CDR3 is CASSSGQGNEQYF. The CDR3 bases are TGTGCCAGCAGTTCGGGACAGGGGAACGAGCAGTACTTC. The V gene is TRBV7-2, the J gene TRBJ2-7, with TRBD1 matching over 10 bases. Germline values: CDR1 SGHTA, CDR2 FQGNSA. The trim removed 6 bases at V and 5 bases at J, leaving 4 bases unmatched. The CDR3 consists of 13 residues.